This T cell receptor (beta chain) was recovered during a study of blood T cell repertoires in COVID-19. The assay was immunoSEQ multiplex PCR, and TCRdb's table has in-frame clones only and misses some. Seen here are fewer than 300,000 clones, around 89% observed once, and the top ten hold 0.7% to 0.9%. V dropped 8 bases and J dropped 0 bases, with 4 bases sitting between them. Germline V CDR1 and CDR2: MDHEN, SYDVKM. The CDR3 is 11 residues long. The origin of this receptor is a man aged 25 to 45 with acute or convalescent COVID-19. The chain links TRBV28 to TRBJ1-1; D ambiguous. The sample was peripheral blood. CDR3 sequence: CASHMNTEAFF. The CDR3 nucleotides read TGTGCCAGCCACATGAACACTGAAGCTTTCTTT.